Listed below are T cell receptor beta chains from one sample, sequenced in a study of T cells in narcolepsy. Method: immunoSEQ multiplex PCR; TCRdb's copy keeps in-frame clones and lacks some. The sample gives tens of thousands of clones, approximately 85% of which show up once; about 1.6% is in the top ten. The source material was CD45RA- memory CD4+ T cells from PBMCs. The origin of the receptors is a human donor with narcolepsy. The CDR3 runs from the conserved cysteine through the conserved F or W. A D gene is named only where the DNA matches it firmly. Size is omitted from some rows. Given values are once, few, many or a class for expanded clones.

clone_size	d_call	v_call	j_call	cdr3_aa	cdr3_nt
few	.	TRBV5-4	TRBJ2-1	CASSTGTSPYNEQFF	TGTGCCAGCAGCACCGGGACCTCCCCCTACAATGAGCAGTTCTTC
.	.	TRBV5-1	TRBJ1-4	CASSFRQPDEKLFF	TGCGCCAGCAGCTTTAGGCAGCCGGACGAAAAACTGTTTTTT
.	.	TRBV20-1	TRBJ1-2	CSAPNNYGYTF	TGCAGTGCCCCAAATAACTATGGCTACACCTTC
.	.	TRBV6-1	TRBJ1-6	CASSSVSRNSPLHF	TGTGCCAGCAGTTCTGTCAGTCGTAATTCACCCCTCCACTTT
.	.	TRBV27	TRBJ1-6	CASSPGQADNSPLHF	TGTGCCAGCAGCCCGGGGCAGGCGGATAATTCACCCCTCCACTTT
.	.	TRBV9	TRBJ1-4	CASSVEGAPNEKLFF	TGTGCCAGCAGCGTAGAGGGAGCACCTAATGAAAAACTGTTTTTT
.	TRBD1	TRBV28	TRBJ1-2	CASTLTEGAYTF	TGTGCCAGCACCCTCACCGAGGGGGCCTATACCTTC
.	.	TRBV30	TRBJ2-7	CAWKKGGRGRYEQYF	TGTGCCTGGAAGAAGGGGGGTCGCGGTCGCTACGAGCAGTACTTC
.	.	TRBV6-5	TRBJ2-3	CARSRGADTQYF	TGTGCCAGGTCTAGGGGGGCAGATACGCAGTATTTT
.	.	TRBV5-1	TRBJ1-6	CASSASGQSYNSPLHF	TGCGCCAGCAGCGCCTCGGGCCAGAGCTATAATTCACCCCTCCACTTT